What follows describes a single T cell receptor (beta chain). Unsorted PBMC DNA sequencing spanned ten immunoSEQ deep assay plates. Repertoires were generated with immunoSEQ multiplex PCR, while TCRdb's copy carries only in-frame clones and drops some. The sample consists of about 500,000 clones, 75% to 80% of them appearing once. This sample is drawn from a study of shared clonotypes between healthy human individuals. The CDR3 length is 18 residues. CDR1 and CDR2 from the germline V gene are LGHNA and YNFKEQ. Trimming removed 6 bases from V and 4 bases from J; junction bases left unmatched: 18. This rearrangement joins TRBV4-2 to TRBJ2-1; 7 bases match TRBD2. Sequenced sample: PBMCs. This receptor was obtained from a woman between 35 and 50 years old in good health. Some clones in this sample may be carry-over from other donors' samples. This chain's CDR3 is CASRVGRWGGSPYNEQFF. The DNA of the CDR3 is TGTGCCAGCAGGGTCGGTCGGTGGGGCGGGAGTCCTTACAATGAGCAGTTCTTC.